This is a list of T cell receptor beta chains from one sample in a study of OX40 agonist ivuxolimab in advanced cancers. Assay used: immunoSEQ multiplex PCR; TCRdb lists only in-frame clones, some missing. The sample has 85,000 to 100,000 clones; approximately 85% are singletons. Sequencing used CD4+ or CD8+ T cells sorted from blood, obtained in a trial of the OX40 agonist ivuxolimab. The receptor source for this set is an adult with an advanced solid tumor such as melanoma, head and neck, liver or kidney cancer. Each CDR3 is given with its conserved first and last residue. Size is stated for part of the rows, as once, few or many counts, or as a class when the clone is expanded.

>TRBV18|once|TRBJ1-3
CASSPSGQGESGNTIYF
>TRBV9|NA|TRBJ1-1
CASRATGGTEAFF
>TRBV5-6|NA|TRBJ1-4
CASSFVGAGEKLFF
>TRBV10-3|NA|TRBJ2-2
CAISGGAANTGELFF
>TRBV2|NA|TRBJ2-1
CASSLLGVGSYNEQFF
>TRBV19|NA|TRBJ2-7
CASSDQGARIGRAYEQYF
>TRBV19|NA|TRBJ1-1
CASWGQREVNTEAFF
>TRBV6-6|once|TRBJ1-4
CASGPGGFPEKLFF
>TRBV5-6|NA|TRBJ2-2
CASSFFTGKNTGELFF
>TRBV5-6|NA|TRBJ2-7
CATVRGGTYEQYF
>TRBV6-5|NA|TRBJ2-2
CASSYLPRGGELFF
>TRBV4-1|NA|TRBJ2-5
CASSQETIRTSGMVGTQYF
>TRBV19|few|TRBJ1-5
CASSIARGWQPQHF
>TRBV28|NA|TRBJ1-5
CASSGQHQPQHF
>TRBV15|NA|TRBJ2-6
CATSRDWAANLSPGSGANVLTF
>TRBV12-2|NA|TRBJ1-1
CASRLDSSEAFF
>TRBV5-1|NA|TRBJ1-2
CASSLDADIYTF
>TRBV27|NA|TRBJ2-7
CASSPWDRTSYEQYF
>TRBV7-3|NA|TRBJ2-3
CASSLLAGATDTQYF
>TRBV2|few|TRBJ1-5
CASSGTDNQPQHF
>TRBV19|few|TRBJ2-7
CASSIARMDYEQYF
>TRBV28|NA|TRBJ2-7
CASSFAGQGIYEQYF
>TRBV5-1|NA|TRBJ1-1
CATTTGAGANTEAFF
>TRBV28|NA|TRBJ1-5
CASSEFRDRASNQPQHF
>TRBV2|NA|TRBJ1-1
CASSGPRGTRTEAFF
>TRBV30|NA|TRBJ1-1
CAWNQGTNTEAFF
>TRBV29-1|NA|TRBJ2-2
CSVGTGANTGELFF
>TRBV11-1|NA|TRBJ1-6
CASSFGNSPLHF
>TRBV18|NA|TRBJ2-6
CASSQKSSGANVLTF
>TRBV11-2|NA|TRBJ2-3
CASRRLAGGPTDTQYF
>TRBV7-3|NA|TRBJ2-2
CASSSNGPGATGELFF